This T cell receptor (beta chain) was identified during a study of graft-versus-host responses after intestinal transplantation. Whole-study context: Transplants were multivisceral, liver-intestinal, or isolated intestinal. Anti-thymocyte globulin induction was given to all recipients, followed by tacrolimus and steroids for around three years.

Repertoires were generated with immunoSEQ multiplex PCR, while TCRdb's copy carries only in-frame clones and drops some. The sample records 40,000 or so clones, 85% to 90% being singletons. Regarding the study as a whole: The presence of high graft-versus-host to host-versus-graft clonal ratios in allografts characterized patients with graft-donor T cell macrochimerism. In recipient marrow, GvH clones were found, and some appeared first in ileum or blood.

Comments on this clone: Its antigen remains unidentified.

V dropped 2 bases and J dropped 1; count of bases not matched to a gene: 1. In germline, CDR1 is SGHRS, CDR2 YFSETQ. The CDR3 consists of 15 residues. This chain links TRBV5-1 with TRBJ2-3; 10 nucleotides line up with TRBD2. This clonotype was obtained from a human patient who received an intestinal transplant, so some T cells may come from the graft donor. Sample: PBMCs, taken 260 to 280 days after transplant. CDR3 in DNA: TGCGCCAGCAGCTTAACTAGCGGGGGCACAGATACGCAGTATTTT. This translates into CASSLTSGGTDTQYF.